Following are 11 T cell receptor beta chains from one sample sequenced in a study of shared clonotypes between healthy human individuals. The table came from immunoSEQ multiplex PCR; TCRdb's copy has only in-frame clones and leaves some out. The sample lists about 1.4 million clones, roughly 96% occurring once. The sequenced sample was naive CD4+ T cells sorted from blood. The subset: CD45RA+ positively selected. These receptors all come from a man under 40 in good health.

This chain uses TRBV9 with TRBJ2-3; D gene ambiguous. Germline V gene sequence: CDR1 SGDLS, CDR2 YYNGEE. V shed 0 bases and J shed 4 bases, with 6 bases lying between them. This CDR3 has 13 amino acids. CDR3 residues: CASSVVPSDTQYF. The CDR3, as DNA: TGTGCCAGCAGCGTAGTCCCGTCAGATACGCAGTATTTT.

V usage is TRBV18 and J usage is TRBJ1-1, with D perhaps matching TRBD1 (6 bases). Between the trimmed V and J ends, which lost 3 bases and 4 bases, there was a span of 21 bases. Germline V CDR1 and CDR2: KGHSH, LQKENI. This CDR3 is built from 17 residues. In DNA form, the CDR3 reads TGTGCCAGCTCACCCCTGGACAGAATCCCCCGAAGCACTGAAGCTTTCTTT. The encoded protein is CASSPLDRIPRSTEAFF.

CDR3 protein: CASSRAEHPYEQYF. The DNA of the CDR3 is TGTGCCAGCAGTCGGGCAGAACACCCCTACGAGCAGTACTTC. The rearrangement links TRBV6-1 to TRBJ2-7, with D uncertain. This CDR3 is built from 14 residues. V lost 5 bases and J 2 bases, leaving 13 bases between the germline ends. In germline, CDR1 is MNHNS, CDR2 SASEGT.

In its sample, this clone was seen once. The chain links TRBV5-6 to TRBJ1-5, with a tentative D call TRBD1 (5 bases). The CDR3 covers 16 residues. V was shortened by 1 base and J by 2 bases, with 13 bases between the two germline ends. CDR1 and CDR2 (germline): SGHDT, YYEEEE. The CDR3 here is CASSLWGPGGNQPQHF. CDR3 sequence (DNA): TGTGCCAGCAGCTTGTGGGGCCCCGGAGGCAATCAGCCCCAGCATTTT.

The chain is built from TRBV5-1 and TRBJ2-5, with 8 bases lining up with TRBD2. The CDR3 runs 16 residues. J gave up 5 bases and V 2 bases, and 11 bases lay outside the gene matches. Germline V gene lookup returns CDR1 SGHRS and CDR2 YFSETQ. DNA of the CDR3: TGCGCCAGCAGCTTCCTGAGCAGCGGGAGTGGGGAGACCCAGTACTTC. As protein: CASSFLSSGSGETQYF.

The genes are TRBV6-5 and TRBJ2-2; D uncertain. CDR1 is MNHEY and CDR2 is SVGAGI in the germline V gene. The CDR3 runs 14 residues. Trimming removed 6 bases at V and 4 bases at J, with 12 bases between. CDR3 loop: CASSPLTSTGELFF. In DNA form, the CDR3 reads TGTGCCAGCAGCCCTCTGACATCCACCGGGGAGCTGTTTTTT.

The chain links TRBV6-6 to TRBJ2-7, with TRBD2 as a possible D gene (7 bases). V was clipped by 1 base and J by 5 bases, with 15 bases between them. The germline V gene encodes CDR1 MNHNY and CDR2 SVGAGI (reference sequence). The CDR3 runs 15 residues. CDR3 sequence reads: CASSYLSGGLHEQYF. DNA for the CDR3: TGTGCCAGCAGTTACTTATCGGGGGGCCTACACGAGCAGTACTTC.

This sequence joins TRBV28 and TRBJ1-1; D is ambiguous. V lost 9 bases and J lost 11, with 16 bases in between. Germline V gives CDR1 MDHEN, CDR2 SYDVKM. The CDR3 is 11 amino acids. CDR3 loop: CASYMNWEAFF. The CDR3 bases are TGTGCCAGTTACATGAATTGGGAGGCTTTCTTT.

The V and J genes are TRBV7-8 and TRBJ2-7; D may be TRBD2 (6 bases). The CDR3 length is 17 residues. Per the germline V gene, CDR1 is SGHVS and CDR2 is FQNEAQ. V lost 5 bases and J 0 bases, leaving 20 bases between the germline ends. This CDR3 is CASSTLAGVAVSYEQYF. CDR3 bases: TGTGCCAGCAGCACCCTGGCTGGCGTAGCGGTCTCCTACGAGCAGTACTTC.

The chain recombines TRBV5-6 with TRBJ2-2, with D perhaps matching TRBD2 (6 bases). The germline V gene has CDR1 SGHDT and CDR2 YYEEEE. The V gene lost 7 bases and the J gene lost 6 bases, with 13 bases spanning the gap. The CDR3 loop spans 13 amino acids. The DNA for the CDR3 is TGTGCCAGCCGGTCGTGGGGGGCCGGGGAGCTGTTTTTT. It translates to CASRSWGAGELFF.

The chain has TRBV19 and TRBJ1-5; TRBD1 aligns across 8 bases. Germline CDR1 LNHDA, CDR2 SQIVND (reference sequence). V shed 5 bases, J shed 6 bases, and the junction held 6 bases outside the gene matches. The CDR3 length is 14 residues. CDR3 nucleotide sequence: TGTGCCAGTAGTGCAGCAGGGGGCCTTCAGCCCCAGCATTTT. This translates into CASSAAGGLQPQHF.